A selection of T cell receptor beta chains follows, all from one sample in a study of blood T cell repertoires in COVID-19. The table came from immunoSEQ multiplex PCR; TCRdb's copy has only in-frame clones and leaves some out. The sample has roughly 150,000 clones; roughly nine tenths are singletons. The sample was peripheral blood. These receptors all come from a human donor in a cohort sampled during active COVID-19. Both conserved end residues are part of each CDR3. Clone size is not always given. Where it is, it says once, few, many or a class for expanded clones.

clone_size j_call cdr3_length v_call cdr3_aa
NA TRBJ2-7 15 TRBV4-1 CASSQGQGHPYEQYF
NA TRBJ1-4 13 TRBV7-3 CASQPTGREKLFF
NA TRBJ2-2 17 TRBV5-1 CASSYGTALWNTGELFF
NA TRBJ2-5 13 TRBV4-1 CASSRLLRETQYF
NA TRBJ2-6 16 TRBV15 CATSRVGASGANVLTF
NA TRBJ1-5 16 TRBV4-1 CASSQVGGRGRQPQHF
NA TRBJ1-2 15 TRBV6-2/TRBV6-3 CASSDPQGAYYGYTF
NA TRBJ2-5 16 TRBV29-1 CSAALGTGQYQETQYF
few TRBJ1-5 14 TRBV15 CATSRDRNNQPQHF
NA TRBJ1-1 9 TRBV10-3 CAPQRGAFF
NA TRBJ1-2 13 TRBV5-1 CASSSPGLDGYTF
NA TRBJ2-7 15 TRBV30 CAWSVLAGVEGEQYF
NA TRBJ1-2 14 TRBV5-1 CASSLDRGFNGYTF
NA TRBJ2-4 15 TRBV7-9 CASSQLAVAKNIQYF